This T cell receptor (beta chain) comes out of a study of cytomegalovirus exposure and HLA in healthy donors. General study points: Segments of the TCR beta V type were, in most cases, productive about 90% or about 30% of the time in an earlier analysis.

60 Vbeta and 13 Jbeta primers were used in PCR. Generated by immunoSEQ multiplex PCR, the TCRdb table keeps only in-frame clones and is missing some. The data contain approximately 130,000 clones, roughly 71% of them singletons. Regarding this clone: Its antigen is currently unknown.

This CDR3 spans 13 amino acids. Germline V gene data show CDR1 as LGHNT and CDR2 as FRNRAP. V gave up 3 bases and J gave up 4 bases, with 8 bases separating them. The receptor comes from a woman aged 40 to 50 in good health and CMV-seropositive. The V and J genes are TRBV12-5 and TRBJ2-3; D gene unclear. The specimen was PBMCs. Here the CDR3 reads CASGLRLADTQYF. As DNA, the CDR3 is TGTGCTAGTGGTTTACGGTTGGCAGATACGCAGTATTTT. Drawing the rest from reference TRBV12-5 and TRBJ2-3, the complete variable domain is DARVTQTPRHKVTEMGQEVTMRCQPILGHNTVFWYRQTMMQGLELLAYFRNRAPLDDSGMPKDRFSAEMPDATLATLKIQPSEPRDSAVYFCASGLRLADTQYFGPGTRLTVL.